The 13 T cell receptor beta chains reported below all come from one sample, sequenced in a study of blood T cell repertoires in COVID-19. The method was immunoSEQ multiplex PCR; TCRdb's version includes in-frame clones alone and lacks a portion of them. The sample records about 30,000 clones, approximately 85% being singletons. The specimen sequenced was peripheral blood. The receptors here all came from an elderly man with active COVID-19.

The gene calls are TRBV6-5 and TRBJ2-5; D may be TRBD1 (6 bases). V was cut by 6 bases and J by 5 bases, with 19 bases left in between. The germline CDR1 and CDR2 sequences are MNHEY and SVGAGI. This CDR3 is 15 amino acids long. This CDR3 reads CASSLQGRVSETQYF. In nucleotides, the CDR3 is TGTGCCAGCAGCTTACAGGGAAGGGTATCGGAGACCCAGTACTTC.

The chain has TRBV9 and TRBJ2-1, with 16 positions matching TRBD2. CDR1 is SGDLS and CDR2 is YYNGEE in the germline V gene. With V trimmed by 4 bases and J by 2 bases, 9 bases remained unmatched. The length of the CDR3 is 19 residues. CDR3 in amino acids: CASSITGTSGGAPYNEQFF. Written as DNA, the CDR3 is TGTGCCAGCAGCATAACCGGGACTAGCGGGGGGGCCCCCTACAATGAGCAGTTCTTC.

This chain links TRBV6-6 with TRBJ2-7; 8 bases are a match to TRBD1. CDR3 size: 15 residues. The trim removed 4 bases at V and 4 bases at J, leaving 9 bases unmatched. The germline gives CDR1 MNHNY, CDR2 SVGAGI (reference sequence). The CDR3 DNA sequence: TGTGCCAGCAGTTCCGGCAGACAGGGGTGGTACGAGCAGTACTTC. It is translated as CASSSGRQGWYEQYF.

The genes are TRBV18 and TRBJ1-1, with unresolved D. Per germline, CDR1 KGHSH and CDR2 LQKENI. This CDR3 region has 13 residues. V shed 7 bases and J shed 0 bases, with 9 bases lying between them. CDR3 nucleotides: TGTGCCAGCTTACTCTCGATGAACACTGAAGCTTTCTTT. As protein: CASLLSMNTEAFF.

The V and J genes are TRBV4-2 and TRBJ1-3; D call uncertain. V shed 0 bases and J shed 2 bases, with 11 bases lying between them. Germline V CDR1 and CDR2: LGHNA, YNFKEQ. This CDR3 spans 16 amino acids. CDR3 bases: TGTGCCAGCAGCCAAGATACGGGTATTGCTGGAAACACCATATATTTT. Translated, it gives CASSQDTGIAGNTIYF.

This clone was recorded once. This sequence joins TRBV20-1 and TRBJ2-2; the match to TRBD2 covers 14 bases. Germline values: CDR1 DFQATT, CDR2 SNEGSKA (reference sequence). CDR3 size: 17 residues. J was trimmed by 4 bases and V by 5 bases; bases with no gene match: 9. CDR3 sequence reads: CSARGTSGGWRTGELFF. The CDR3 DNA follows: TGCAGTGCTCGTGGGACTAGCGGGGGTTGGCGCACCGGGGAGCTGTTTTTT.

The chain's CDR3 is CASSPWDRSEQYF. The DNA of the CDR3 is TGTGCCAGCTCACCTTGGGACAGATCCGAGCAGTACTTC. The chain combines TRBV18 with TRBJ2-7; TRBD1 aligns across 7 bases. Germline V CDR1 and CDR2: KGHSH, LQKENI. CDR3 length equals 13 residues. Trimming removed 3 bases from V and 6 bases from J; junction bases left unmatched: 5.

This clone has only one observation. The gene calls are TRBV2 and TRBJ2-2, with D possibly TRBD1 on 5 matching bases. This CDR3 region has 14 residues. Germline CDR1 is SNHLY and CDR2 is FYNNEI. Trimming removed 3 bases from V and 6 bases from J, with 11 bases in between. DNA of the CDR3: TGTGCCAGCAGTGACAGGGTAATTGCCGGGGAGCTGTTTTTT. Protein sequence: CASSDRVIAGELFF.

This chain joins TRBV4-3 and TRBJ1-2; 10 nucleotides line up with TRBD1. V lost 4 bases and J lost 4; bases outside the gene matches: 0. In germline, CDR1 is LGHNA, CDR2 YSLEER. The CDR3 consists of 13 residues. For the CDR3, the DNA is TGCGCCAGCAGCCGGGACAGGGGCTATGGCTACACCTTC. Translated, it gives CASSRDRGYGYTF.

CDR3 amino acids: CASRTYLSGANVLTF. Written as DNA, the CDR3 is TGTGCCAGCCGGACATACCTCTCTGGGGCCAACGTCCTGACTTTC. The chain couples TRBV5-4 to TRBJ2-6, with TRBD1 as a possible D gene (5 bases). V dropped 7 bases and J dropped 0 bases, with 11 bases sitting between them. CDR1 is SGHNT, CDR2 YYREEE, per germline (reference sequence). The CDR3 is 15 residues long.

This chain links TRBV21-1 with TRBJ1-3; TRBD1 reflects the table's D call only, with no check against the DNA. TRBV21-1 is given as a pseudogene. The CDR3 is made up of 16 amino acids. The chain's CDR3 is CASSKRWDRERNTIYF. DNA of the CDR3: TGTGCCAGCAGCAAAAGGTGGGACAGGGAGCGAAACACCATATATTTT.

The genes are TRBV30 and TRBJ1-2, with D perhaps matching TRBD1 (6 bases). CDR3 size: 13 residues. Trimming removed 2 bases from V and 8 bases from J, with 15 bases in between. The germline CDR1 and CDR2 sequences are GTSNPN and SVGIG (reference sequence). The CDR3 spells CAWSNNRAVGYTF. The CDR3 DNA is TGTGCCTGGAGTAATAACAGGGCGGTGGGCTACACCTTC. Full variable domain (outside the CDR3, taken from reference TRBV30 and TRBJ1-2): SQTIHQWPATLVQPVGSPLSLECTVEGTSNPNLYWYRQAAGRGLQLLFYSVGIGQISSEVPQNLSASRPQDRQFILSSKKLLLSDSGFYLCAWSNNRAVGYTFGSGTRLTVV.

The V call is TRBV5-1, the J call TRBJ2-4, with TRBD1 identical over 7 bases. Germline assignment: CDR1 SGHRS and CDR2 YFSETQ. The CDR3 length is 13 residues. After removal of 4 bases from V and 5 bases from J, the junction contained 3 bases not matched to a gene. The CDR3 reads CASSTDRENIQYF. CDR3 nucleotides: TGCGCCAGCAGCACAGACAGGGAAAACATTCAGTACTTC.